The rows below give T cell receptor beta chains drawn from one sample of a study of post-analysis software for immune sequencing data. TCRdb re-called the PCR reads with MiXCR, one entry per CDR3 protein. The sample has approximately 660,000 distinct CDR3 sequences; around 64% are singletons. Material: blood. Receptors were obtained from a girl aged 2 to 10 with multiple sclerosis. Both conserved end residues are part of each CDR3. D genes are given only for firm matches. Part of the rows lack a size; the others show once, few, many or a class for expanded clones.

length	V	J	size	D	CDR3	DNA
13	TRBV20-1	TRBJ2-7	few	.	CSARGTEAYEQYF	TGCAGTGCTAGGGGGACGGAAGCCTACGAGCAGTACTTC
14	TRBV27	TRBJ2-7	.	.	CASSLPGNPYEQYF	TGTGCCAGCAGTTTACCAGGGAACCCCTACGAGCAGTACTTC
14	TRBV5-1	TRBJ2-3	.	.	CASSWDRGTDAQYF	TGCGCCAGCAGCTGGGATAGGGGCACAGATGCGCAGTATTTT
15	TRBV10-2	TRBJ2-7	.	TRBD2	CASIPSSGSSYEQYF	TGCGCCAGCATCCCGTCTAGCGGGAGTTCCTACGAGCAGTACTTC
12	TRBV29-1	TRBJ2-1	.	.	CSVPDGRNEQFF	TGCAGCGTTCCCGACGGCCGAAATGAGCAGTTCTTC
13	TRBV7-6	TRBJ1-2	few	.	CASSLTGWDGYTF	TGTGCCAGCAGCTTAACGGGATGGGATGGCTACACCTTC
13	TRBV29-1	TRBJ2-7	.	.	CSVQTGTTYEQYF	TGCAGCGTCCAGACAGGGACTACCTACGAGCAGTACTTC
15	TRBV2	TRBJ2-1	.	.	CASSAGSPPYNEQFF	TGTGCCAGCAGTGCTGGGAGCCCCCCCTACAATGAGCAGTTCTTC
13	TRBV12-3/TRBV12-4	TRBJ2-1	.	TRBD2	CASKTRGGDEQFF	TGTGCCAGCAAAACCCGGGGAGGGGATGAGCAGTTCTTC
15	TRBV2	TRBJ2-1	once	.	CASREPWRPDNEQFF	TGTGCCAGCAGGGAGCCTTGGCGGCCCGACAATGAGCAGTTCTTC
14	TRBV2	TRBJ2-5	.	.	CASREGHSRETQYF	TGTGCCAGCAGGGAGGGACATTCTAGAGAGACCCAGTACTTC
14	TRBV29-1	TRBJ1-2	few	.	CSVMGARSDYGYTF	TGCAGCGTTATGGGGGCTCGGTCGGACTATGGCTACACCTTC
14	TRBV7-2	TRBJ2-1	.	.	CASSSVEGYNEQFF	TGTGCCAGCAGCTCGGTGGAGGGGTACAATGAGCAGTTCTTC
14	TRBV20-1	TRBJ2-3	few	.	CSASPLAITDTQYF	TGCAGTGCTAGCCCCCTAGCGATCACAGATACGCAGTATTTT
15	TRBV5-1	TRBJ2-1	.	.	CASSLNLGIYNEQFF	TGCGCCAGCAGCTTGAATTTAGGGATCTACAATGAGCAGTTCTTC
12	TRBV29-1	TRBJ2-1	few	.	CSVNSRGNEQFF	TGCAGCGTTAATTCGCGAGGGAATGAGCAGTTCTTC
15	TRBV20-1	TRBJ2-3	few	TRBD2	CSARAGGTSTDTQYF	TGCAGTGCTAGGGCGGGGGGGACTAGCACAGATACGCAGTATTTT
14	TRBV12-3/TRBV12-4	TRBJ1-2	few	.	CASSFAGSSYGYTF	TGTGCCAGCAGTTTCGCGGGCAGCAGCTATGGCTACACCTTC
15	TRBV7-9	TRBJ2-3	.	TRBD2	CASSFGLAATDAQYF	TGTGCCAGCAGCTTTGGACTAGCGGCCACAGATGCGCAGTATTTT
15	TRBV5-6	TRBJ2-7	.	.	CASSRGGGDSYEQYF	TGTGCCAGCAGCCGCGGTGGCGGGGACTCCTACGAGCAGTACTTC
13	TRBV6-1	TRBJ1-2	.	.	CASNGSRNYGYTF	TGTGCCAGCAATGGATCACGTAACTATGGCTACACCTTC
17	TRBV6-5	TRBJ2-6	few	.	CASSYSIRVSGANVLTF	TGTGCCAGCAGTTACTCCATCAGGGTCTCTGGGGCCAACGTCCTGACTTTC
14	TRBV7-8	TRBJ2-1	.	.	CASSLGKGPWEQFF	TGTGCCAGCAGCTTAGGGAAAGGCCCCTGGGAGCAGTTCTTC
16	TRBV27	TRBJ2-7	.	TRBD1	CASSRITGTGNHEQYF	TGTGCCAGCAGTCGGATCACCGGGACAGGGAACCACGAGCAGTACTTC
16	TRBV7-2	TRBJ2-3	.	TRBD2	CASSTIAGGTGNTQYF	TGTGCCAGCAGCACTATAGCGGGGGGTACGGGAAATACGCAGTATTTT
13	TRBV2	TRBJ2-4	few	TRBD1	CASSTGGPDIQYF	TGTGCCAGCTCGACAGGGGGACCCGACATTCAGTACTTC
14	TRBV7-9	TRBJ2-3	.	.	CASSADKGTDTQYF	TGTGCCAGCAGCGCCGATAAAGGCACAGATACGCAGTATTTT
15	TRBV12-3/TRBV12-4	TRBJ2-3	few	.	CASSEGLRTADTQYF	TGTGCCAGCTCCGAGGGTCTCCGGACCGCAGATACGCAGTATTTT
12	TRBV12-3/TRBV12-4	TRBJ2-1	.	.	CASSFNGREQFF	TGTGCCAGCAGTTTTAACGGTCGGGAGCAGTTCTTC
15	TRBV6-5	TRBJ2-5	.	.	CASSSYFGPQETQYF	TGTGCCAGCAGTTCCTACTTCGGTCCACAAGAGACCCAGTACTTC
15	TRBV7-9	TRBJ2-1	.	TRBD1	CASSLKGQGVNEQFF	TGTGCCAGCAGCTTAAAGGGACAGGGGGTTAATGAGCAGTTCTTC
17	TRBV7-6	TRBJ2-6	few	.	CASSDRPLSSGANVLTF	TGTGCCAGCAGCGACCGACCTCTTAGCTCTGGGGCCAACGTCCTGACTTTC
16	TRBV9	TRBJ2-6	.	.	CASGRDGSSGANALTF	TGTGCCAGCGGCCGGGACGGCAGCTCTGGGGCCAACGCCCTGACTTTC
13	TRBV6-2/TRBV6-3	TRBJ1-4	.	.	CASSDPLGEKLFF	TGTGCCAGCAGTGATCCACTCGGTGAAAAACTGTTTTTT
13	TRBV2	TRBJ2-7	.	.	CASNGGGLYEQYF	TGTGCCAGCAATGGCGGCGGCCTTTACGAGCAGTACTTC
14	TRBV3-1	TRBJ2-3	few	.	CASSREASTDTQYF	TGTGCCAGCAGTAGGGAAGCCAGCACAGATACGCAGTATTTT
22	TRBV3-1	TRBJ2-3	.	TRBD2	CASSPDLVLLAGGTCSKDTQYF	TGTGCCAGCAGCCCCGATCTCGTTTTACTAGCGGGAGGAACGTGCTCTAAGGATACGCAGTATTTT
12	TRBV5-1	TRBJ2-7	.	.	CASSTQGNEQYF	TGCGCCAGCAGCACTCAGGGAAACGAGCAGTACTTC
14	TRBV12-3/TRBV12-4	TRBJ1-5	.	.	CASSFERRLRPQHF	TGTGCCAGCAGTTTCGAACGGAGGTTAAGGCCCCAGCATTTT
17	TRBV4-1	TRBJ2-7	.	TRBD1	CASSQFERGDRSDEQYF	TGCGCCAGCAGCCAATTCGAAAGGGGGGACAGGTCTGACGAGCAGTACTTC